The 27 T cell receptor beta chains in this list originate from one sample, sequenced in a study of tumor T cells in aggressive B-cell lymphoma. Libraries were prepared by immunoSEQ multiplex PCR; TCRdb keeps only in-frame clonotypes and omits some of them. This table holds 2,500 to 3,000 clones, approximately 85% found once. Sequencing was performed on tumor tissue. The receptors here all came from an adult with diffuse large B cell lymphoma. Some clones in this sample may be carry-over from other donors' samples.

This clone has just one count. The CDR3 bases are TGTGCCAGCAGCCCAACCACGGACAGGGGGGCTCGCTATGGCTACACCTTC. As protein: CASSPTTDRGARYGYTF. The chain joins TRBV7-9 to TRBJ1-2; 10 bases are a match to TRBD1. In germline, CDR1 is SEHNR, CDR2 FQNEAQ (reference sequence). The CDR3 has 17 amino acids. The ends lost 5 bases at V and 4 bases at J; junction bases unmatched: 13.

The chain couples TRBV27 to TRBJ2-5; 9 bases line up with TRBD2. This CDR3 has 16 residues. Germline CDR1 MNHEY, CDR2 SMNVEV (reference sequence). V gave up 5 bases and J gave up 1 base; unmatched junction bases: 8. This CDR3 is CASSLLAGGPQETQYF. DNA of the CDR3: TGTGCCAGCAGTCTCCTCGCGGGAGGGCCCCAAGAGACCCAGTACTTC.

Only one count was recorded for this clone. The chain joins TRBV18 to TRBJ2-7; D perhaps matches TRBD2 (6 bases). This CDR3 has 15 residues. Trimming took off 1 base at V and 2 bases at J, with 12 bases between the two ends. CDR1 is KGHSH and CDR2 is LQKENI in the germline V gene. The CDR3 sequence is CASSPRYGSAYEQYF. DNA for the CDR3: TGTGCCAGCTCACCACGTTACGGGAGCGCCTACGAGCAGTACTTC. The entire variable domain, with the rest obtained from reference TRBV18 and TRBJ2-7, is as follows: NAGVMQNPRHLVRRRGQEARLRCSPMKGHSHVYWYRQLPEEGLKFMVYLQKENIIDESGMPKERFSAEFPKEGPSILRIQQVVRGDSAAYFCASSPRYGSAYEQYFGPGTRLTVT.

This chain connects TRBV16 to TRBJ1-4, with 10 bases that match TRBD1. CDR1 and CDR2 from the germline V gene are KGHSY and FQNENV. The CDR3 contains 14 residues. J gave up 7 bases and V 4 bases, and 3 bases lay outside the gene matches. The CDR3, as DNA: TGTGCCAGCAGCCTCCGGACAGGGGGTGAAAAACTGTTTTTT. Protein sequence: CASSLRTGGEKLFF. Based on the CDR3 plus reference TRBV16 and TRBJ1-4, the full variable domain is GEEVAQTPKHLVRGEGQKAKLYCAPIKGHSYVFWYQQVLKNEFKFLISFQNENVFDETGMPKERFSAKCLPNSPCSLEIQATKLEDSAVYFCASSLRTGGEKLFFGSGTQLSVL.

V is TRBV28 and J is TRBJ2-3; tentative D call: TRBD2 (6 bases). Germline CDR1 is MDHEN and CDR2 is SYDVKM. The CDR3 loop spans 13 amino acids. V gave up 5 bases and J gave up 5 bases, with 11 bases separating them. In nucleotides, the CDR3 is TGTGCCAGCAGTCCTCTAGCGATAGATACGCAGTATTTT. Amino acids: CASSPLAIDTQYF.

V and J are TRBV29-1 and TRBJ1-4; D uncertain. CDR1 is SQVTM and CDR2 is ANQGSEA in the germline V gene. CDR3 length: 13 amino acids. Trimming removed 6 bases from V and 5 bases from J, with 13 bases in between. CDR3 nucleotides: TGCAGCGTGAGCGGGAACGGGAATGAAAAACTGTTTTTT. Protein product: CSVSGNGNEKLFF. The full variable domain, completed using reference TRBV29-1 and TRBJ1-4, is SAVISQKPSRDICQRGTSLTIQCQVDSQVTMMFWYRQQPGQSLTLIATANQGSEATYESGFVIDKFPISRPNLTFSTLTVSNMSPEDSSIYLCSVSGNGNEKLFFGSGTQLSVL.

The V and J genes are TRBV6-1 and TRBJ2-7, with 12 bases aligning to TRBD1. V lost 6 bases and J lost 0; bases outside the gene matches: 3. From germline, CDR1 is MNHNS and CDR2 SASEGT. The CDR3 covers 15 residues. CDR3 sequence: CASRSGQGASYEQYV. In nucleotides, the CDR3 is TGTGCCAGCAGATCGGGACAGGGGGCCTCCTACGAGCAGTACGTC.

The J gene is TRBJ2-5, the V gene TRBV11-3, with 9 bases matching TRBD1. Germline lookup yields CDR1 SGHNT and CDR2 YENEEA. The CDR3 loop spans 16 amino acids. Germline trimming cut 0 bases from V and 5 bases from J; bases unmatched to any gene: 7. Written as DNA, the CDR3 is TGTGCCAGCAGCTTAGATTTAACAGGGGGCGGGGAGACCCAGTACTTC. Translated, it gives CASSLDLTGGGETQYF. Filled out from reference TRBV11-3 and TRBJ2-5, the complete variable domain reads EAGVVQSPRYKIIEKKQPVAFWCNPISGHNTLYWYLQNLGQGPELLIRYENEEAVDDSQLPKDRFSAERLKGVDSTLKIQPAELGDSAVYLCASSLDLTGGGETQYFGPGTRLLVL.

The chain carries TRBV2 and TRBJ2-7; 8 bases are shared with TRBD1. J lost 10 bases, V lost 6 bases, and 8 bases had no gene match. Germline V CDR1 and CDR2: SNHLY, FYNNEI. CDR3 length equals 12 residues. CDR3 sequence (DNA): TGTGCCAGCAGCTCTGCGGACAGGGCTCAGTACTTC. Amino acids: CASSSADRAQYF.

The gene calls are TRBV5-4 and TRBJ2-7, with TRBD1 matching over 10 bases. Germline CDR1 reads SGHNT; CDR2 reads YYREEE (reference sequence). V dropped 6 bases and J dropped 6; count of bases not matched to a gene: 9. The CDR3 consists of 14 residues. In DNA, the CDR3 is TGTGCCAGCAACTGGGACAGGGGAGCGAGCGAGCAGTACTTC. Translation gives CASNWDRGASEQYF.

The chain joins TRBV7-3 to TRBJ1-1, with D maybe TRBD1 (6 bases). The CDR3 is made up of 17 amino acids. Germline CDR1 is SGHTA and CDR2 is FQGTGA. Trimming pared 2 bases from V and 1 base from J, leaving 17 bases between. This chain's CDR3 is CASSLYLVGTPNTEAFF. Written as DNA, the CDR3 is TGTGCCAGCAGCTTATATCTTGTCGGGACACCGAACACTGAAGCTTTCTTT.

This clone was counted a few times. The V and J genes are TRBV19 and TRBJ1-5; D is possibly TRBD1 (6 bases). The CDR3 has 16 amino acids. V was trimmed by 5 bases and J by 3 bases, leaving 17 bases between them. Germline V gene sequence: CDR1 LNHDA, CDR2 SQIVND (reference sequence). Written as DNA, the CDR3 is TGTGCCAGTAGTGCTGGCACAGGGCGAGCCAATCAGCCCCAGCATTTT. This sequence encodes CASSAGTGRANQPQHF.

This chain connects TRBV5-1 to TRBJ1-1; D remains ambiguous. There are 13 residues in the CDR3. CDR1 and CDR2 (germline): SGHRS, YFSETQ. Trimming left V 2 bases short and J 2 bases short, with 7 bases between. Written as DNA, the CDR3 is TGCGCCAGCAGCTTAACATTTAACACTGAAGCTTTCTTT. The encoded protein is CASSLTFNTEAFF.

The rearrangement joins TRBV19 to TRBJ2-1; 9 bases agree with TRBD1. The germline CDR1 and CDR2 sequences are LNHDA and SQIVND (reference sequence). The CDR3 extends over 14 amino acids. V was clipped by 5 bases and J by 5 bases; unmatched bases: 4. The CDR3 loop is CASSLRDRDNEQFF. CDR3 DNA sequence: TGTGCCAGTAGTCTCCGGGACAGGGACAATGAGCAGTTCTTC.

The V and J genes are TRBV4-3 and TRBJ1-2, with 11 nucleotides matching TRBD1. With V trimmed by 2 bases and J by 0 bases, 8 bases remained unmatched. This CDR3 has 18 residues. Germline V gene data show CDR1 as LGHNA and CDR2 as YSLEER. For the CDR3, the DNA is TGCGCCAGCAGCCAAAACCAAGGGACAGGGGGGTCTAACTATGGCTACACCTTC. This gives the protein CASSQNQGTGGSNYGYTF.

CDR3 nucleotide sequence: TGCGCCAGCAGCTTCCCGGGACTAGCGGATCCTGGGGGCGGGGAGCTGTTTTTT. This translates into CASSFPGLADPGGGELFF. The V call is TRBV5-1, the J call TRBJ2-2; 11 positions agree with TRBD2. V dropped 2 bases and J dropped 7; count of bases not matched to a gene: 13. Per germline, CDR1 SGHRS and CDR2 YFSETQ. CDR3 length: 18 residues.

The chain recombines TRBV5-1 with TRBJ1-1; 8 bases align to TRBD1. Germline CDR1 and CDR2: SGHRS and YFSETQ. The CDR3 contains 14 residues. Trimming took 3 bases from V and 5 from J; bases not matched to a gene: 6. CDR3 protein: CASSWRTGSTEAFF. The CDR3 DNA reads as TGCGCCAGCAGCTGGCGGACAGGGAGTACTGAAGCTTTCTTT.

The chain couples TRBV5-1 to TRBJ2-2; TRBD1 matches 9 bases. The CDR3 has 17 residues. Germline V gene lookup returns CDR1 SGHRS and CDR2 YFSETQ. V lost 5 bases to trimming and J lost 1 base; unmatched junction nucleotides: 9. CDR3: CASSRDRASWNTGELFF. The CDR3 DNA reads TGCGCCAGCAGTCGGGACAGGGCATCGTGGAACACCGGGGAGCTGTTTTTT.

As for this clone: The junction departs from germline at one end; a sequencing error may be responsible. The same CDR3 arises from other DNA sequences in this sample as well. The genes are TRBV2 and TRBJ1-1, with 8 bases that match TRBD1. Germline CDR1 SNHLY, CDR2 FYNNEI. There are 14 residues in the CDR3. DNA of the CDR3: TGTGCCAGCAGTGAGCAGGGGGCGGATACTGAAGCCTTCTTT. It yields the protein CASSEQGADTEAFF.

The genes are TRBV23-1 and TRBJ1-2; D gene uncertain. TRBV23-1 is noted as an ORF with a role that remains uncertain. V was shortened by 1 base and J by 4 bases, with 7 bases between the two germline ends. The CDR3 is 13 amino acids. Here the CDR3 DNA reads TGCGCCAGCAGTCAATGGGAGTCCTATGGCTACACCTTC. Protein sequence: CASSQWESYGYTF.

The chain uses TRBV7-2 and TRBJ1-5; tentatively, D is TRBD1 (6 bases). The CDR3 has 14 amino acids. V lost 5 bases and J 10 bases, leaving 18 bases between the germline ends. CDR1 is SGHTA, CDR2 FQGNSA, per germline. The CDR3 is CASSVQGFGQPQHF. The CDR3 nucleotides are TGTGCCAGCAGCGTACAGGGATTTGGTCAACCCCAGCATTTT.

This chain joins TRBV9 and TRBJ1-1; 8 bases are shared with TRBD1. The CDR3 is 14 amino acids. Germline lookup yields CDR1 SGDLS and CDR2 YYNGEE. The trim removed 5 bases at V and 1 base at J, leaving 4 bases unmatched. CDR3: CASRTGTGNTEAFF. DNA for the CDR3: TGTGCCAGCAGGACCGGGACAGGGAACACTGAAGCTTTCTTT.

The rearrangement uses TRBV7-9 and TRBJ2-2; a possible D gene is TRBD1 (6 bases). The DNA matches TRBJ1-3 better at its end, which makes the J call doubtful. There are 15 residues in the CDR3. The germline gives CDR1 SEHNR, CDR2 FQNEAQ (reference sequence). CDR3 in DNA: TGTGCCAGCGAAGAAGGACAGCACCTTGGAAACACCATATATTTT. It encodes CASEEGQHLGNTIYF.

The genes are TRBV6-6 and TRBJ1-1; D uncertain. Germline values: CDR1 MNHNY, CDR2 SVGAGI (reference sequence). V lost 5 bases, J lost 1 base, and 14 bases lay in between. The CDR3 extends over 15 amino acids. In DNA form, the CDR3 reads TGTGCCAGCAGTCACCATATAGCAAAGAACACTGAAGCTTTCTTT. Translated, it gives CASSHHIAKNTEAFF.

This clone has just a few counts. V gene TRBV11-3 combines with J gene TRBJ2-1; TRBD2 agrees at 10 bases. Losses at the gene ends were 2 bases for V and 4 bases for J; bases not matched to a gene: 8. The length of the CDR3 is 17 residues. Germline CDR1 is SGHNT and CDR2 is YENEEA. CDR3 coding DNA: TGTGCCAGCAGCTTACCGCTAGCGGGAGCCGAGTACAATGAGCAGTTCTTC. It codes for CASSLPLAGAEYNEQFF.

This rearrangement joins TRBV5-1 to TRBJ2-7; TRBD2 matches at 14 bases. The CDR3 is 17 residues long. J gave up 4 bases and V 4 bases, and 10 bases lay outside the gene matches. The germline V gene has CDR1 SGHRS and CDR2 YFSETQ. This CDR3 reads CASSVYAGTSGSYEQYF. The CDR3 coding sequence is TGCGCCAGCAGCGTGTACGCCGGGACTAGCGGGAGTTACGAGCAGTACTTC.

The chain recombines TRBV6-1 with TRBJ2-7, with D possibly TRBD1 on 6 matching bases. In germline, CDR1 is MNHNS, CDR2 SASEGT. Trimming cost V 6 bases and J 0 bases, with 6 bases left between them. The CDR3 covers 12 residues. CDR3 DNA sequence: TGTGCCAGCAGGGACAGCTCCTACGAGCAGTACGTC. The encoded protein is CASRDSSYEQYV.